This paragraph covers one T cell receptor (beta chain) sequence. These data originate in a study of shared clonotypes between healthy human individuals. CDR1 is GTSNPN and CDR2 is SVGIG in the germline V gene (reference sequence). With 7 bases clipped from V and 2 bases from J, the junction kept 5 bases outside the gene matches. This CDR3 has 13 amino acids. Repertoires were generated with immunoSEQ multiplex PCR, while TCRdb's copy carries only in-frame clones and drops some. The table records some 2.1 million clones, 95% of them present only once. CD4+ cells were split into CD45RA+ naive and CD45RA-negative memory subsets.

The rearrangement uses TRBV30 and TRBJ1-2; 9 bases map to TRBD1. This receptor was identified in a man between 18 and 35 years old in good health. The specimen sequenced was naive CD4+ T cells sorted from blood. Subset reported: CD45RA+ positively selected. Here the CDR3 reads CASGTGQNYGYTF. DNA of the CDR3: TGTGCCTCTGGGACAGGGCAAAACTATGGCTACACCTTC.